This T cell receptor (beta chain) is drawn from a study of T-cell memory formation after mild COVID-19 (dated by TCRdb to 2020 to 2023). Regarding the research as a whole: Most TCR sequence clusters were specific to one of the two donors. In a couple of donors, T-cell clones that expanded and contracted after mild COVID-19 were tracked by sequencing TCRalpha and TCRbeta repertoires over time. The cohort comprised two young, previously healthy adult volunteers, one female and one male.

Ficoll-Paque density gradient centrifugation was used to isolate PBMCs. This clonotype occurred a few times. The antigen this receptor binds is unknown. One base away there is no much larger clone; base qualities are not given. On the study overall, not on this receptor specifically: Contracting CD4+ clones were found mainly in CM and EM memory subsets, while CD8+ clones were enriched in EMRA. Some responding clones were detected in pre-infection memory, which suggested that pre-existing cross-reactive memory T cells had joined the SARS-CoV-2 response. Only two mild cases were covered in the study, and larger cohorts including severe cases with pre-infection samples were considered necessary. Balanced CD4/CD8 phenotypes were observed for clones contracting from day 15 to 85, whereas a bias towards CD4+ was observed for a second wave of clones expanding from day 15 to 37. The second-wave clones that peaked on day 37 were not confirmed to be SARS-CoV-2 specific.

Sequenced using an Illumina NovaSeq 6000. Using 5'RACE with constant-segment primers, TCRalpha and TCRbeta cDNA libraries were constructed, with sample barcodes and unique molecular identifiers added in the process. Trizol reagent was used to extract RNA from every sample. Library amplification was performed in two PCR steps, and a second sample barcode and Illumina TruSeq adapters were introduced in the second step. Sequencing of libraries was performed on an Illumina NovaSeq with 2 x 150 bp paired-end reads. As for the authors' bioinformatics: Reads were demultiplexed and collapsed into UMI-guided consensus sequences with migec v1.2.7. With mixcr v2.1.11, UMI consensuses were aligned to TRA and TRB V and J templates and assembled into clonotypes. A clonotype was counted as expanded or contracted only when both edgeR and NoisET called the clonotype significant, with the noise models trained on biological replicates. edgeR calls used a false discovery rate-adjusted p below 0.01 and a log2 fold-change threshold of 1. As an exploratory analysis of dynamics, max-normalized trajectories of the 1000 most abundant clonotypes were examined by PCA with hierarchical clustering. Each responding clone was given a CD4 or CD8 phenotype based on the CD4+ and CD8+ repertoires, which had been sequenced separately. TCRdb reworked the public reads: Q25 trimming with fastp, MiXCR clone assembly, productive beta chains retained. Entries that share a CDR3 protein sequence are merged under the most common genes and DNA. The V and J calls and clone size are TCRdb's, not the authors'. This sample holds more than 450,000 distinct CDR3 sequences; roughly 18% were observed only once. 12% of the sample belongs to the ten largest clones.

Including cysteine and phenylalanine, the CDR3 has 15 amino acids. Only the CDR3 DNA stays, 45 bases, in frame from base 1. Here V drops 3 bases and J drops 1 base, and the junction holds 5 bases not matched to any gene. The germline V gene (reference sequence) provides CDR1 LNHDA and CDR2 SQIVND. This clonotype was sampled from an adult woman who had mild COVID-19 (a few samples of this study predate the infection). The sample titles of this study are shuffled in the database, so cell type and time point are left out; the donor was told from shared clones. The chain uses TRBV19 and TRBJ2-7; 8 bases in the middle match TRBD1. Sequencing was performed on PBMCs or a T cell subset sorted from them (not recorded which). The CDR3 amino acid sequence is: CASSMGQGASYEQYF. In nucleotides, the sequence is TGTGCCAGTAGTATGGGCCAGGGGGCTTCCTACGAGCAGTACTTC.